These 31 T cell receptor beta chains were sequenced from one sample in a study of blood T cell repertoires in COVID-19. Using immunoSEQ multiplex PCR, the repertoire was profiled, and TCRdb retains in-frame clones only, with some absent. The sample includes roughly 250,000 clones, about 90% of them seen just once. Sequenced input: peripheral blood. Source of these receptors: a person between 18 and 35 years old with COVID-19, enrolled during active disease.

This chain uses TRBV28 with TRBJ1-2; possibly TRBD1 for D (6 bases). Per the germline V gene, CDR1 is MDHEN and CDR2 is SYDVKM. This CDR3 contains 14 residues. V was pared by 7 bases and J by 2 bases, with 14 bases between. Here the CDR3 reads CASTPPGGNYGYTF. DNA for the CDR3: TGTGCCAGCACCCCCCCGGGGGGCAACTATGGCTACACCTTC.

This sequence joins TRBV3-1 (or the pseudogene TRBV3-2) and TRBJ2-7; no firm D call. CDR1 is LGHDT, CDR2 YNNKEL, per germline (reference sequence). Between the trimmed V and J ends, which lost 2 bases and 0 bases, there was a span of 11 bases. The CDR3 sequence is 15 residues long. CDR3 DNA: TGTGCCAGCAGCCAACGCGGAGAGTCCTCCTACGAGCAGTACTTC. Translation: CASSQRGESSYEQYF.

The rearrangement uses TRBV28 and TRBJ2-7; D possibly corresponds to TRBD1 (6 bases). CDR1 is MDHEN and CDR2 is SYDVKM in the germline V gene. The CDR3 is made up of 17 amino acids. The germline V and J ends were trimmed by 3 bases and 1 base, with 19 bases remaining between them. The CDR3 DNA follows: TGTGCCAGCAGTTTGTTAGGGGGAGTCGGTCTATCCTACGAGCAGTACTTC. This sequence encodes CASSLLGGVGLSYEQYF.

This chain links TRBV28 with TRBJ1-5; no clear D gene. CDR3 length equals 16 residues. The germline gives CDR1 MDHEN, CDR2 SYDVKM. The ends were cut back, 2 bases at V and 0 bases at J, with 11 bases in the middle. The CDR3 sequence is CASSLMAGYSNQPQHF. DNA for the CDR3: TGTGCCAGCAGTTTAATGGCGGGGTATAGCAATCAGCCCCAGCATTTT.

The V call is TRBV7-6, the J call TRBJ1-2; TRBD1 matches at 9 bases. Germline CDR1 reads SGHVS; CDR2 reads FNYEAQ. This CDR3 comprises 15 residues. Trimming took 1 base from V and 8 from J; bases not matched to a gene: 8. CDR3 in DNA: TGTGCCAGCAGCTTAGATGGGACAGGGTCAGGGGGCTACACCTTC. Its protein product is CASSLDGTGSGGYTF.

J is TRBJ1-2 and V is TRBV11-2; no clear D. The V and J ends lost 4 bases and 3 bases respectively, with 12 bases between them. CDR1 and CDR2 from the germline V gene are SGHAT and FQNNGV. The length of the CDR3 is 14 residues. The CDR3 DNA is TGTGCCAGCAGCTCGACAAGACCAGACTATGGCTACACCTTC. As protein: CASSSTRPDYGYTF.

The chain couples TRBV3-1 (or the pseudogene TRBV3-2) to TRBJ2-7; 12 bases align to TRBD2. Trimming took 3 bases from V and 0 from J; bases not matched to a gene: 9. CDR3 length equals 18 residues. Germline loops: CDR1 LGHDT, CDR2 YNNKEL (reference sequence). The CDR3 spells CASSQGTSGRTDSYEQYF. The DNA of the CDR3 is TGTGCCAGCAGCCAGGGGACTAGCGGGCGCACAGACTCCTACGAGCAGTACTTC.

A few counts support this clone. The V call is TRBV7-2, the J call TRBJ2-7; D is possibly TRBD2 (6 bases). Germline assignment: CDR1 SGHTA and CDR2 FQGNSA. This CDR3 contains 13 residues. V lost 6 bases to trimming and J lost 1 base, with 10 bases between them. CDR3 nucleotides: TGTGCCAGCAGGCGCGGGGATTCCTACGAGCAGTACTTC. This sequence encodes CASRRGDSYEQYF.

The chain joins TRBV2 to TRBJ1-1; possibly TRBD1 for D (5 bases). CDR3 length equals 13 residues. V dropped 6 bases and J dropped 8 bases, with 16 bases sitting between them. Germline V lookup: CDR1 SNHLY, CDR2 FYNNEI. CDR3 sequence (DNA): TGTGCCAGCAGGGATGGGGGGAATTTCGAAGCTTTCTTT. Translation gives CASRDGGNFEAFF.

In this sample, this clone turned up a few times. Other DNA sequences in the sample encode the same CDR3. The chain joins TRBV19 to TRBJ2-1; 7 nucleotides align to TRBD2. The V gene's germline CDR1 is LNHDA and CDR2 SQIVND (reference sequence). This CDR3 spans 14 amino acids. The trim removed 4 bases at V and 0 bases at J, leaving 0 bases unmatched. The CDR3 region has the DNA TGTGCCAGTAGTAGCGGGAGCTCCTACAATGAGCAGTTCTTC. This gives the protein CASSSGSSYNEQFF.

This sequence joins TRBV7-9 and TRBJ1-4; TRBD1 agrees at 7 bases. Trimming cost V 4 bases and J 6 bases; bases outside gene matches: 8. CDR1 is SEHNR, CDR2 FQNEAQ, per germline (reference sequence). This CDR3 region has 15 residues. CDR3 region: CASSYHKGAYEKLFF. The CDR3 region has the DNA TGTGCCAGCAGCTATCATAAGGGGGCGTATGAAAAACTGTTTTTT.

V and J are TRBV6-5 and TRBJ2-3; D perhaps matches TRBD1 (5 bases). V shed 0 bases and J shed 0 bases, with 10 bases lying between them. Germline-derived CDR1 and CDR2 are MNHEY and SVGAGI. The CDR3 covers 16 residues. The CDR3 here is CASSYSKGPSTDTQYF. CDR3 nucleotide sequence: TGTGCCAGCAGTTACTCAAAGGGGCCAAGCACAGATACGCAGTATTTT.

This clone was seen a single time. V and J are TRBV5-1 and TRBJ2-1; 9 bases are shared with TRBD2. CDR3 length: 16 residues. V gave up 3 bases and J gave up 2 bases; unmatched junction bases: 6. Germline CDR1 SGHRS, CDR2 YFSETQ. The CDR3 bases are TGCGCCAGCAGCTCGCACGGGACTAGCACCTACAATGAGCAGTTCTTC. As protein: CASSSHGTSTYNEQFF.

This clone is a singleton in its sample. This clone may be a read error of a much larger clone one base away. The rearrangement joins TRBV9 to TRBJ1-5; no definite D call. Trimming took 0 bases from V and 4 from J, leaving 5 bases between them. From germline, CDR1 is SGDLS and CDR2 YYNGEE. The CDR3 loop spans 13 amino acids. The CDR3 sequence is CASSVGENQPQHF. For the CDR3, the DNA is TGTGCCAGCAGCGTAGGGGAGAATCAGCCCCAGCATTTT.

V is TRBV7-9 and J is TRBJ1-1, with D unresolved. The V and J ends lost 0 bases and 0 bases respectively, with 5 bases between them. CDR1 SEHNR and CDR2 FQNEAQ come from the germline V gene (reference sequence). The CDR3 is made up of 14 amino acids. The CDR3 DNA sequence: TGTGCCAGCAGCTTAGCTCAGATGAACACTGAAGCTTTCTTT. Its protein product is CASSLAQMNTEAFF.

The J gene is TRBJ1-5, the V gene TRBV7-2, with 11 bases matching TRBD1. V was clipped by 4 bases and J by 6 bases; unmatched bases: 5. CDR1 SGHTA and CDR2 FQGNSA come from the germline V gene. This CDR3 has 15 residues. Here the CDR3 reads CASSSTGTGGQPQHF. DNA of the CDR3: TGTGCCAGCAGCTCAACCGGGACAGGGGGTCAGCCCCAGCATTTT.

The table lists this clone with a count of one. This chain links TRBV6-5 with TRBJ2-1; 7 nucleotides match TRBD1. In germline, CDR1 is MNHEY, CDR2 SVGAGI. The CDR3 totals 14 residues. The V segment lost 5 bases and the J segment 4 bases; nucleotides outside the gene matches: 5. The chain's CDR3 is CASSLTGIYNEQFF. The CDR3 bases are TGTGCCAGCAGTCTGACAGGGATATACAATGAGCAGTTCTTC.

This clone turned up a few times. V usage is TRBV3-1 (or the pseudogene TRBV3-2) and J usage is TRBJ2-7; D uncertain. V was pared by 0 bases and J by 1 base, with 10 bases between. Germline V gives CDR1 LGHDT, CDR2 YNNKEL (reference sequence). CDR3 length: 15 amino acids. For the CDR3, the DNA is TGTGCCAGCAGCCAAGATATTGCCAGGTCCTACGAGCAGTACTTC. It codes for CASSQDIARSYEQYF.

The V and J genes are TRBV7-2 and TRBJ1-2; possible D gene TRBD1, 5 bases. V was cut by 2 bases and J by 4 bases, with 14 bases left in between. The germline V gene has CDR1 SGHTA and CDR2 FQGNSA. CDR3 length: 15 residues. CDR3 in DNA: TGTGCCAGCAGCTTAAACGGGGGATCTCCCTATGGCTACACCTTC. Its protein product is CASSLNGGSPYGYTF. Based on the CDR3 plus reference TRBV7-2 and TRBJ1-2, the full variable domain is GAGVSQSPSNKVTEKGKDVELRCDPISGHTALYWYRQSLGQGLEFLIYFQGNSAPDKSGLPSDRFSAERTGGSVSTLTIQRTQQEDSAVYLCASSLNGGSPYGYTFGSGTRLTVV.

This clone showed up just once. The rearrangement joins TRBV21-1 to TRBJ1-2; TRBD1 is the table's D call, not checked against the DNA. TRBV21-1 is given as a pseudogene. The CDR3 has 14 residues. CDR3: CASSPRTGLSGYTF. DNA of the CDR3: TGTGCCAGCAGCCCTCGGACAGGGTTGAGCGGCTACACCTTC.

The chain is built from TRBV7-2 and TRBJ2-3, with TRBD2 matching 8 bases. CDR1 SGHTA and CDR2 FQGNSA come from the germline V gene. The CDR3 runs to 16 residues. The V gene end was trimmed by 3 bases and the J gene end by 0 bases; junction bases not matched to a gene: 5. This chain's CDR3 is CASSFASGRSTDTQYF. The CDR3, as DNA: TGTGCCAGCAGCTTCGCTAGCGGGCGTAGCACAGATACGCAGTATTTT.

Here the CDR3 DNA reads TGTGCCAGCAGTGAAGGGCGACAGGGCAATCAGCCCCAGCATTTT. Translating it yields CASSEGRQGNQPQHF. V and J are TRBV6-1 and TRBJ1-5; D perhaps matches TRBD1 (6 bases). Germline lookup yields CDR1 MNHNS and CDR2 SASEGT. The CDR3 runs to 15 residues. V lost 1 base and J 2 bases, leaving 9 bases between the germline ends.

V is TRBV7-2 and J is TRBJ2-7; no clear D gene. The V gene's germline CDR1 is SGHTA and CDR2 FQGNSA. V was trimmed by 5 bases and J by 4 bases, leaving 18 bases between them. The CDR3 consists of 15 residues. Here the CDR3 reads CASSSADLGWYEQYF. For the CDR3, the DNA is TGTGCCAGCAGCAGCGCAGATCTAGGCTGGTACGAGCAGTACTTC.

This sequence joins TRBV7-3 and TRBJ2-3; 8 positions match TRBD1. This CDR3 region has 13 residues. The V and J ends lost 3 bases and 5 bases, in that order; junction bases with no gene match: 1. From germline, CDR1 is SGHTA and CDR2 FQGTGA. Written as DNA, the CDR3 is TGTGCCAGCAGCTTCGACAGGGGAGATACGCAGTATTTT. As protein: CASSFDRGDTQYF. Drawing the rest from reference TRBV7-3 and TRBJ2-3, the complete variable domain is GAGVSQTPSNKVTEKGKYVELRCDPISGHTALYWYRQSLGQGPEFLIYFQGTGAADDSGLPNDRFFAVRPEGSVSTLKIQRTERGDSAVYLCASSFDRGDTQYFGPGTRLTVL.

The V call is TRBV5-5, the J call TRBJ1-4, with D tentatively TRBD1 (6 bases). The CDR3 has 14 amino acids. V dropped 4 bases and J dropped 4 bases, with 11 bases sitting between them. The germline gives CDR1 SGHKS, CDR2 YYEKEE (reference sequence). The CDR3 DNA follows: TGTGCCAGCAGCCTGGGGGGCAGTAATGAAAAACTGTTTTTT. Amino acid sequence: CASSLGGSNEKLFF.

The chain links TRBV3-1 (or the pseudogene TRBV3-2) to TRBJ2-7, with TRBD2 as a possible D gene (6 bases). The ends were cut back, 2 bases at V and 2 bases at J, with 13 bases in the middle. Germline CDR1 is LGHDT and CDR2 is YNNKEL (reference sequence). This CDR3 region has 15 residues. CDR3 protein: CASSQIPGGPYEQYF. The CDR3, as DNA: TGTGCCAGCAGCCAAATCCCCGGGGGTCCCTACGAGCAGTACTTC.

This clone was recorded a few times. J is TRBJ2-7 and V is TRBV7-8, with 8 bases lining up with TRBD2. This CDR3 is 15 amino acids long. V lost 5 bases to trimming and J lost 3 bases; unmatched junction nucleotides: 9. Germline values: CDR1 SGHVS, CDR2 FQNEAQ. CDR3 region: CASSRATSENYEQYF. In DNA, the CDR3 is TGTGCCAGCAGCCGAGCGACTAGCGAGAACTACGAGCAGTACTTC.

The chain couples TRBV7-9 to TRBJ1-3; 7 positions agree with TRBD1. Looked up from germline, CDR1 is SEHNR and CDR2 is FQNEAQ (reference sequence). V was pared by 2 bases and J by 0 bases, with 4 bases of the junction left unmatched. The CDR3 covers 16 residues. The CDR3 DNA is TGTGCCAGCAGCTTACCCACAGGGGACTCTGGAAACACCATATATTTT. Translating it yields CASSLPTGDSGNTIYF.

This chain uses TRBV5-1 with TRBJ2-3; D might be TRBD2 (5 bases). The CDR3 loop spans 14 amino acids. CDR1 is SGHRS and CDR2 is YFSETQ in the germline V gene. Trimming removed 0 bases from V and 2 bases from J, with 7 bases in between. The CDR3 spells CASSLAGYTDTQYF. The CDR3 region has the DNA TGCGCCAGCAGCTTGGCGGGATACACAGATACGCAGTATTTT.

The chain has TRBV9 and TRBJ2-3; 8 bases align to TRBD2. V shed 3 bases, J shed 3 bases, and the junction held 6 bases outside the gene matches. Germline CDR1 reads SGDLS; CDR2 reads YYNGEE. The CDR3 extends over 15 amino acids. The CDR3 region is CASSAGTSRTDTQYF. CDR3 nucleotide sequence: TGTGCCAGCAGCGCCGGGACTAGTCGGACAGATACGCAGTATTTT.

The chain uses TRBV9 and TRBJ2-1; 7 bases match TRBD2. Germline-derived CDR1 and CDR2 are SGDLS and YYNGEE. The CDR3 loop spans 17 amino acids. V lost 4 bases, J lost 3 bases, and 13 bases stayed unmatched. CDR3 in DNA: TGTGCCAGCAGCCCCACGAGCGGGAATCTAATCTACAATGAGCAGTTCTTC. Its translation is CASSPTSGNLIYNEQFF. Filled out from reference TRBV9 and TRBJ2-1, the complete variable domain reads DSGVTQTPKHLITATGQRVTLRCSPRSGDLSVYWYQQSLDQGLQFLIQYYNGEERAKGNILERFSAQQFPDLHSELNLSSLELGDSALYFCASSPTSGNLIYNEQFFGPGTRLTVL.